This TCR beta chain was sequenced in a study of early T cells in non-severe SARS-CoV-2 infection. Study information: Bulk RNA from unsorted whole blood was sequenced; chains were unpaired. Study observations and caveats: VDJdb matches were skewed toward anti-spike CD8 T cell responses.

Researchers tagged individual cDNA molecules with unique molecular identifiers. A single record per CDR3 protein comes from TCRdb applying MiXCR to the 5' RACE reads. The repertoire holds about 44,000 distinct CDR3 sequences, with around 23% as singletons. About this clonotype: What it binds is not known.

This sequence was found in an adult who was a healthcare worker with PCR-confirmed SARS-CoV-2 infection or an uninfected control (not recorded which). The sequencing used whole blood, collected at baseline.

CDR3 residues: CSVGTGSNTGELFF. The CDR3 DNA follows: TGCAGCGTCGGGACAGGGTCGAACACCGGGGAGCTGTTTTTT. The chain carries TRBV29-1 and TRBJ2-2; 9 bases fit TRBD1. Trimming cost V 6 bases and J 0 bases; bases outside gene matches: 2. Germline CDR1 SQVTM, CDR2 ANQGSEA. This CDR3 comprises 14 residues.